A single sample gave rise to the 22 T cell receptor beta chains below, sequenced in a study of blood T cell repertoires in COVID-19. Data came from immunoSEQ multiplex PCR; TCRdb stores just in-frame clones and leaves some out. This sample has 250,000 to 350,000 clones, with 88% found just once. The sequencing input was PBMCs or T cells enriched from blood (not recorded which). The receptors come from a woman aged 25 to 39 who had recovered from COVID-19.

This chain links TRBV5-6 with TRBJ1-5, with no clear D. CDR3 size: 14 residues. Trimming took 2 bases from V and 0 from J, leaving 6 bases between them. CDR1 and CDR2 from the germline V gene are SGHDT and YYEEEE. CDR3 in amino acids: CASSLIYSNQPQHF. The CDR3 DNA follows: TGTGCCAGCAGCTTAATATATAGCAATCAGCCCCAGCATTTT.

V gene TRBV9 combines with J gene TRBJ2-7; 8 bases agree with TRBD2. Germline V gene sequence: CDR1 SGDLS, CDR2 YYNGEE. J lost 1 base, V lost 4 bases, and 22 bases had no gene match. The CDR3 is made up of 20 amino acids. DNA for the CDR3: TGTGCCAGCAGCCTCCATTCATCCGGCGGGGGGTCATTGGGTTCCTACGAGCAGTACTTC. Its protein is CASSLHSSGGGSLGSYEQYF. Full variable domain (missing parts from reference TRBV9 and TRBJ2-7): DSGVTQTPKHLITATGQRVTLRCSPRSGDLSVYWYQQSLDQGLQFLIQYYNGEERAKGNILERFSAQQFPDLHSELNLSSLELGDSALYFCASSLHSSGGGSLGSYEQYFGPGTRLTVT.

In its sample, this clone was seen once. CDR3 sequence reads: CASSPDRAVANYGYTF. The CDR3 nucleotides are TGTGCCAGCAGCCCGGACAGGGCCGTAGCTAACTATGGCTACACCTTC. The V call is TRBV5-6, the J call TRBJ1-2, with 8 bases fitting TRBD1. J lost 0 bases, V lost 4 bases, and 8 bases had no gene match. The CDR3 has 16 amino acids. Germline CDR1 is SGHDT and CDR2 is YYEEEE.

This clone was picked up one time. The chain recombines TRBV6-4 with TRBJ2-7, with 8 bases matching TRBD2. Germline values: CDR1 MRHNA, CDR2 SNTAGT. CDR3 length: 15 residues. The J segment lost 0 bases and the V segment lost 5 bases, leaving 6 bases of the junction unmatched. CDR3 loop: CASSPTSETSYEQYF. The CDR3 DNA sequence: TGTGCCAGCAGTCCGACTAGCGAGACCTCCTACGAGCAGTACTTC.

The chain carries TRBV4-1 and TRBJ2-1; D gene unclear. The CDR3 spans 11 residues. The germline V gene has CDR1 MGHRA and CDR2 YSYEKL. Trimming shortened V by 2 bases and J by 8 bases, and 4 bases separated the two germline ends. The CDR3 is CASSQNYEQFF. CDR3 nucleotides: TGCGCCAGCAGCCAAAACTATGAGCAGTTCTTC.

This clone occurred once. The same CDR3 can be traced to other DNA sequences in this sample. The CDR3, as DNA: TGTGCCAGCAGTTTGACAGGGAACACTGAAGCTTTCTTT. Protein product: CASSLTGNTEAFF. The gene calls are TRBV12-3 or TRBV12-4 and TRBJ1-1; D may be TRBD1 (6 bases). This CDR3 region has 13 residues. V gave up 3 bases and J gave up 1 base, with 6 bases separating them.

This chain joins TRBV7-6 and TRBJ2-7, with 7 bases fitting TRBD1. CDR1 is SGHVS and CDR2 is FNYEAQ in the germline V gene. The CDR3 runs 13 residues. The junction had 4 bases not matched to a gene; V was cut back by 5 bases and J by 3 bases. This CDR3 reads CASSRQGNYEQYF. CDR3 in DNA: TGTGCCAGCAGCCGACAGGGAAACTACGAGCAGTACTTC.

The chain links TRBV5-1 to TRBJ1-6, with a possible D match to TRBD1 (5 bases). The CDR3 is made up of 14 amino acids. Trimming took off 2 bases at V and 10 bases at J, with 13 bases between the two ends. The V gene's germline CDR1 is SGHRS and CDR2 YFSETQ. Here the CDR3 DNA reads TGCGCCAGCAGCTTATGGGGGGAAATATCACCCCTCCACTTT. Its translation: CASSLWGEISPLHF.

This sequence joins TRBV6-1 and TRBJ2-7; TRBD2 might be the D (5 bases). The germline V gene has CDR1 MNHNS and CDR2 SASEGT. Trimming stripped 2 bases from V and 0 bases from J, with 8 bases between. This CDR3 has 14 amino acids. The CDR3 protein is CASSEFSVSYEQYF. The CDR3 DNA reads as TGTGCCAGCAGTGAATTTAGCGTCTCCTACGAGCAGTACTTC.

V gene TRBV7-6 combines with J gene TRBJ2-1; D is perhaps TRBD2 (6 bases). The CDR3 runs 15 residues. Trimming took off 5 bases at V and 2 bases at J, with 13 bases between the two ends. In germline, CDR1 is SGHVS, CDR2 FNYEAQ. The CDR3 is CASSLMSGPYNEQFF. The CDR3 coding sequence is TGTGCCAGCAGCCTGATGAGCGGGCCCTACAATGAGCAGTTCTTC.

This clone was counted only a few times. V usage is TRBV7-8 and J usage is TRBJ1-2; tentative D call: TRBD1 (5 bases). Germline lookup yields CDR1 SGHVS and CDR2 FQNEAQ. The germline V and J ends were trimmed by 1 base and 1 base, with 10 bases remaining between them. The length of the CDR3 is 15 residues. The CDR3 DNA sequence: TGTGCCAGCAGCTTAGTCGGGGGTCGTAACTATGGCTACACCTTC. Translated: CASSLVGGRNYGYTF. The variable domain in full, completed from reference TRBV7-8 and TRBJ1-2, reads GAGVSQSPRYKVAKRGQDVALRCDPISGHVSLFWYQQALGQGPEFLTYFQNEAQLDKSGLPSDRFFAERPEGSVSTLKIQRTQQEDSAVYLCASSLVGGRNYGYTFGSGTRLTVV.

This clone turned up a few times. V is TRBV10-1 and J is TRBJ2-7; D might be TRBD2 (5 bases). The CDR3 is made up of 11 amino acids. Germline-derived CDR1 and CDR2 are WNHNN and SYGVQD (reference sequence). Trimming left V 3 bases short and J 9 bases short, with 9 bases between. CDR3 sequence (DNA): TGCGCCAGCAGTGATGAGGGAGCGCAGTACTTC. Translation gives CASSDEGAQYF.

V usage is TRBV5-1 and J usage is TRBJ2-1; a possible D gene is TRBD1 (6 bases). V lost 5 bases and J 1 base, leaving 13 bases between the germline ends. The CDR3 consists of 15 residues. Germline CDR1 reads SGHRS; CDR2 reads YFSETQ. The CDR3 sequence: CASRYGQPSYNEQFF. For the CDR3, the DNA is TGCGCCAGCAGGTACGGACAGCCTTCCTACAATGAGCAGTTCTTC.

The chain uses TRBV28 and TRBJ1-2, with 7 bases fitting TRBD1. Trimming at V came to 1 base and at J to 6 bases, leaving 11 bases not matched to a gene. CDR3 length equals 16 residues. Germline values: CDR1 MDHEN, CDR2 SYDVKM. This CDR3 reads CASSLLPGGMTDGYTF. CDR3 nucleotide sequence: TGTGCCAGCAGTTTATTGCCAGGGGGAATGACCGATGGCTACACCTTC.

The gene calls are TRBV3-1 (or the pseudogene TRBV3-2) and TRBJ1-3, with D hard to call. The CDR3 consists of 16 residues. The germline CDR1 and CDR2 sequences are LGHDT and YNNKEL (reference sequence). With 0 bases removed from V and 3 bases from J, the gap between germline ends came to 12 bases. CDR3 nucleotide sequence: TGTGCCAGCAGCCAAGATGCCGGGATCTATGGAAACACCATATATTTT. Translating it yields CASSQDAGIYGNTIYF.

This sequence joins TRBV30 and TRBJ2-7, with 8 bases fitting TRBD2. The CDR3 spans 14 residues. After removal of 6 bases from V and 2 bases from J, the junction contained 9 bases not matched to a gene. Looked up from germline, CDR1 is GTSNPN and CDR2 is SVGIG (reference sequence). The CDR3 here is CACFTPGLAYEQYF. CDR3 DNA sequence: TGTGCCTGCTTTACTCCGGGACTAGCCTACGAGCAGTACTTC.

The chain carries TRBV27 and TRBJ1-2; possible D gene TRBD1, 6 bases. Per the germline V gene, CDR1 is MNHEY and CDR2 is SMNVEV (reference sequence). The CDR3 contains 13 residues. V lost 6 bases and J lost 8, with 16 bases in between. Here the CDR3 DNA reads TGTGCCAGCAGATCAGGGGTGGTGGGCGGCTACACCTTC. Its protein is CASRSGVVGGYTF.

The rearrangement links TRBV9 to TRBJ2-3, with 9 bases matching TRBD1. CDR1 and CDR2 (germline): SGDLS, YYNGEE. This CDR3 spans 15 amino acids. Unmatched junction bases numbered 7, after V lost 2 bases and J lost 6 bases. CDR3 amino acids: CASSVGTGQWDTQYF. The CDR3 coding sequence is TGTGCCAGCAGCGTTGGGACAGGGCAATGGGATACGCAGTATTTT.

This clone was observed a few times. The CDR3 coding sequence is TGTGCCACCAGCGATTGGACAGGGAACACTGAAGCTTTCTTT. As protein: CATSDWTGNTEAFF. The rearrangement joins TRBV15 to TRBJ1-1; TRBD1 matches at 7 bases. CDR1 LNHNV and CDR2 YYDKDF come from the germline V gene (reference sequence). This CDR3 contains 14 residues. After removal of 5 bases from V and 1 base from J, the junction contained 4 bases not matched to a gene.

The J gene is TRBJ1-1, the V gene TRBV18; TRBD1 agrees at 9 bases. V shed 5 bases and J 3 bases; nucleotides not matched to a gene: 13. The CDR3 runs 17 residues. Germline CDR1 KGHSH, CDR2 LQKENI. This CDR3 reads CASSADRDRAGYTEAFF. The DNA for the CDR3 is TGTGCCAGCTCAGCAGACCGGGACAGGGCGGGTTACACTGAAGCTTTCTTT.

The rearrangement uses TRBV12-3 or TRBV12-4 and TRBJ2-5; D call uncertain. The V end was cut by 5 bases, the J end by 4 bases, with 8 bases between. This CDR3 contains 12 residues. The CDR3 loop reads CASSLGRETQYF. The CDR3 DNA reads as TGTGCCAGCAGTCTAGGTCGAGAGACCCAGTACTTC.

This clone has a single count. The chain's CDR3 is CASKSGANTGELFF. The CDR3 DNA follows: TGTGCCAGCAAGTCCGGTGCGAACACCGGGGAGCTGTTTTTT. The V and J genes are TRBV6-5 and TRBJ2-2; D unclear. Germline loops: CDR1 MNHEY, CDR2 SVGAGI. The CDR3 length is 14 residues. V was trimmed by 7 bases and J by 0 bases, leaving 9 bases between them.